This T cell receptor beta chain was captured in a study of cytomegalovirus exposure and HLA in healthy donors. This clone has more than one count but fewer than ten. Its matching antigen is unknown. The study, taken as a whole, reports: Whilst most TCR sequences proved rare, a subset of public TCRs occurred across many donors.

Each donor's status was that of a healthy bone marrow donor. 13 Jbeta primers and 60 Vbeta primers were used for the PCR. Produced via immunoSEQ multiplex PCR; TCRdb's table is partial and in-frame only. The table includes about 120,000 clones, about 11% detected once. This sequence was found in a woman under 30 in good health and CMV-seropositive. Sequenced input: PBMCs.

CDR3 sequence: CASSSDRDREAFF. The CDR3 coding sequence is TGTGCCAGCAGCTCGGACCGGGACAGGGAAGCTTTCTTT. The genes are TRBV5-6 and TRBJ1-1; TRBD1 agrees at 8 bases. Germline assignment: CDR1 SGHDT and CDR2 YYEEEE. The CDR3 spans 13 residues. Germline trimming cut 3 bases from V and 8 bases from J; bases unmatched to any gene: 6.